This TCR beta chain was sequenced during a study of T cells in Graves' hyperthyroidism and ophthalmopathy. Study details: The blood sample was taken at first diagnosis, before treatment began.

V was clipped by 5 bases and J by 15 bases; unmatched bases: 8. The CDR3 sequence is 12 residues long. The TCR beta CDR3 regions underwent amplification using RNA transcripts as the source. An initial round of RT-PCR targeting the TCR CDR3 relied on the HTBI primer set. TCRdb recomputed calls from the multiplex PCR reads with MiXCR, one row per CDR3 protein. The sample yields about 560,000 distinct CDR3 sequences, about 14% seen once. Study-wide points: Classification by a 13 V-J model distinguished ophthalmopathy from stable hyperthyroidism.

Many counts were recorded for this clonotype. No antigen is known for it. Lactation, pregnancy, other autoimmune disease or uncontrolled infection led to exclusion of patients. Together with thyroid ultrasound, orbital computed tomography, serum thyroxine and TRAb, clinical symptoms were used for diagnoses. Material: blood. This TCR came from a woman aged 40 to 55 with Graves' hyperthyroidism. The V and J genes are TRBV12-3 or TRBV12-4 and TRBJ1-5, with TRBD1 matching over 9 bases. This CDR3 is CASSPRTGEGHF. CDR3 in DNA: TGTGCCAGCAGTCCTCGGACAGGGGAAGGGCATTTT.